Shown below are 18 T cell receptor beta chains from a single sample sequenced in a study of CD8 T cells in ankylosing spondylitis. Study-wide findings and caveats: Ankylosing spondylitis blood appeared to be characterized by a TCR beta motif of eight highly homologous variants.

Their antigen targets remain unknown. A single record per CDR3 protein comes from TCRdb applying MiXCR to the 5' RACE reads. The table records about 800,000 distinct CDR3 sequences, approximately 12% of them present only once. Sequences were obtained from blood, either unsorted or a sorted T cell fraction (not recorded which). The receptors originated from a male donor with ankylosing spondylitis.

V gene TRBV5-1 combines with J gene TRBJ2-2, with D possibly called TRBD1 or TRBD2 (6 bases each). The CDR3 totals 15 residues. Germline CDR1 is SGHRS and CDR2 is YFSETQ. V was shortened by 3 bases and J by 0 bases, with 9 bases between the two germline ends. CDR3 nucleotides: TGCGCCAGCAGCTGGGGGGCAGCGAACACCGGGGAGCTGTTTTTT. Translated: CASSWGAANTGELFF.

There are many counts of this clonotype. The rearrangement uses TRBV10-3 and TRBJ1-5; 8 bases map to TRBD1. The CDR3 spans 12 residues. Germline-derived CDR1 and CDR2 are ENHRY and SYGVKD. The V gene end was trimmed by 6 bases and the J gene end by 6 bases; junction bases not matched to a gene: 1. The CDR3 region has the DNA TGTGCCATCAGACAGGGGGGTCAGCCCCAGCATTTT. It yields the protein CAIRQGGQPQHF.

V usage is TRBV21-1 and J usage is TRBJ2-1; the table's D call of TRBD2 was not tested on the DNA. TRBV21-1 is noted as a pseudogene. This CDR3 contains 14 residues. CDR3 bases: TGTGCCAGCACCTTTCGCGGGAGGGAGTGTGAGCAGTTCTTC. This sequence encodes CASTFRGRECEQFF.

This clonotype was counted between two and nine times. The chain uses TRBV9 and TRBJ1-4, with D tentatively TRBD1 (6 bases). Germline assignment: CDR1 SGDLS and CDR2 YYNGEE. The CDR3 covers 15 residues. The V and J ends lost 4 bases and 6 bases respectively, with 16 bases between them. Here the CDR3 reads CASSPKTGGDEKLFF. DNA of the CDR3: TGTGCCAGCAGCCCGAAGACAGGAGGGGATGAAAAACTGTTTTTT.

The J gene is TRBJ2-7, the V gene TRBV7-2; no reliable D call. In germline, CDR1 is SGHTA, CDR2 FQGNSA. V dropped 1 base and J dropped 6 bases, with 16 bases sitting between them. The CDR3 covers 15 residues. This CDR3 reads CASSLGVVRQGEQYF. The CDR3, as DNA: TGTGCCAGCAGCTTAGGTGTAGTGCGTCAAGGCGAGCAGTACTTC.

Ten or more counts support this clonotype. The chain carries TRBV7-3 and TRBJ1-2; 8 nucleotides line up with TRBD1. This CDR3 is built from 15 residues. V shed 1 base and J 1 base; nucleotides not matched to a gene: 2. The V gene's germline CDR1 is SGHTA and CDR2 FQGTGA. CDR3 region: CASSLMDRDNYGYTF. CDR3 DNA: TGTGCCAGCAGCTTAATGGACAGGGATAACTATGGCTACACCTTC.

The gene calls are TRBV18 and TRBJ2-6; D is ambiguous. There are 16 residues in the CDR3. CDR1 and CDR2 (germline): KGHSH, LQKENI. Trimming pared 3 bases from V and 0 bases from J, leaving 9 bases between. The CDR3 nucleotides read TGTGCCAGCTCACCTACAGCGATCTCTGGGGCCAACGTCCTGACTTTC. Its translation: CASSPTAISGANVLTF.

This clonotype turned up a few times. Here the CDR3 reads CSVRTGNEQYF. The CDR3 DNA is TGCAGCGTCAGGACAGGGAACGAGCAGTACTTC. This chain links TRBV29-1 with TRBJ2-7, with 8 bases aligning to TRBD1. The germline V gene has CDR1 SQVTM and CDR2 ANQGSEA. The J segment lost 5 bases and the V segment lost 6 bases, leaving 3 bases of the junction unmatched. The CDR3 contains 11 residues.

This clonotype was counted between two and nine times. V usage is TRBV20-1 and J usage is TRBJ2-7, with D unclear. The ends were cut back, 4 bases at V and 3 bases at J, with 4 bases in the middle. In germline, CDR1 is DFQATT, CDR2 SNEGSKA (reference sequence). The CDR3 contains 10 residues. The CDR3 spells CSAKGYEQYF. CDR3 DNA: TGCAGTGCTAAGGGCTACGAGCAGTACTTC.

This clonotype was seen a handful of times. V and J are TRBV2 and TRBJ2-3; perhaps TRBD2 as D (6 bases). Germline V lookup: CDR1 SNHLY, CDR2 FYNNEI. Trimming pared 6 bases from V and 14 bases from J, leaving 21 bases between. The CDR3 is 13 amino acids. As DNA, the CDR3 is TGTGCCAGCAGCGCGAGCCTCGGGAGTTTTAGGTATTTT. Protein product: CASSASLGSFRYF.

This clonotype was picked up many times. The chain combines TRBV5-1 with TRBJ2-5; TRBD1 agrees at 11 bases. Germline V gives CDR1 SGHRS, CDR2 YFSETQ. This CDR3 comprises 15 residues. V trimming: 4 bases; J trimming: 1 base; junction bases outside the gene matches: 3. In nucleotides, the CDR3 is TGCGCCAGCAGCCCGGGGACAGGGGGCCAAGAGACCCAGTACTTC. Its protein product is CASSPGTGGQETQYF.

This clonotype was seen a few times. V is TRBV12-3 or TRBV12-4 and J is TRBJ2-7, with D unresolved. This CDR3 has 12 residues. The V and J ends lost 2 bases and 6 bases respectively, with 8 bases between them. CDR3 sequence: CASSLSAAEQYF. The CDR3 DNA reads as TGTGCCAGCAGTTTATCGGCAGCCGAGCAGTACTTC.

V gene TRBV28 combines with J gene TRBJ1-5; D gene ambiguous. The CDR3 runs 13 residues. Trimming removed 7 bases from V and 5 bases from J, with 12 bases in between. The V gene's germline CDR1 is MDHEN and CDR2 SYDVKM. CDR3 nucleotide sequence: TGTGCCAGCACAGACGGGTGGGATCAGCCCCAGCATTTT. Its translation: CASTDGWDQPQHF.

The chain is built from TRBV29-1 and TRBJ2-7, with 9 bases fitting TRBD1. CDR1 is SQVTM, CDR2 ANQGSEA, per germline. The CDR3 totals 14 residues. The CDR3 loop reads CGAWTGDGNYEQYF. In DNA, the CDR3 is TGCGGCGCCTGGACAGGGGACGGAAACTACGAGCAGTACTTC.

This chain uses TRBV29-1 with TRBJ1-1, with 8 bases fitting TRBD1. The CDR3 runs to 12 residues. Per the germline V gene, CDR1 is SQVTM and CDR2 is ANQGSEA. Trimming took 4 bases from V and 10 from J; bases not matched to a gene: 8. In DNA, the CDR3 is TGCAGCGTTGGGGGCCAGGGGGCGAGAGCTTTCTTT. It codes for CSVGGQGARAFF.

This clonotype was detected a few times. This chain connects TRBV9 to TRBJ1-4; D not certain. The CDR3 runs 15 residues. The V end lost 4 bases, the J end lost 4 bases, and 14 bases lay between the germline ends. The germline V gene encodes CDR1 SGDLS and CDR2 YYNGEE. CDR3 bases: TGTGCCAGCAGCACCCGGGCCAGAGATAATGAAAAACTGTTTTTT. Amino acids: CASSTRARDNEKLFF.

The chain combines TRBV18 with TRBJ1-5, with a possible D match to TRBD1 (5 bases). Trimming stripped 3 bases from V and 0 bases from J, with 18 bases between. The CDR3 runs 18 residues. Germline V gives CDR1 KGHSH, CDR2 LQKENI. The CDR3 is CASSPKSPGTISNQPQHF. CDR3 nucleotides: TGTGCCAGCTCACCTAAGTCCCCAGGGACTATTAGCAATCAGCCCCAGCATTTT.

The V gene is TRBV5-1, the J gene TRBJ2-7, with 12 nucleotides matching TRBD2. The CDR3 is 17 amino acids. Germline lookup yields CDR1 SGHRS and CDR2 YFSETQ. Unmatched junction bases numbered 10, after V lost 4 bases and J lost 2 bases. CDR3 coding DNA: TGCGCCAGCAGCCGCCAACCTACTAGCGGGGGGCCCTACGAGCAGTACTTC. Translating it yields CASSRQPTSGGPYEQYF.